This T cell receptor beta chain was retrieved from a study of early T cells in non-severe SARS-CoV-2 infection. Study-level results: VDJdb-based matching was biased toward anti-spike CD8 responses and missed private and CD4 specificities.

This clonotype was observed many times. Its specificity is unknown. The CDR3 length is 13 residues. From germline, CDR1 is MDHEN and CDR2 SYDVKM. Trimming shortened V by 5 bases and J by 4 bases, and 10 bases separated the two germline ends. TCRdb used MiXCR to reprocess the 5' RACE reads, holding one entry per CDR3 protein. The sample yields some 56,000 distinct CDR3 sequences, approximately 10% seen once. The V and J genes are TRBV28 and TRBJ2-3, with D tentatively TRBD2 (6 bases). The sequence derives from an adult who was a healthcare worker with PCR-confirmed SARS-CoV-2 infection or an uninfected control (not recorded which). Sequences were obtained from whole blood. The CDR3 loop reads CASSRGLPDTQYF. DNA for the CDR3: TGTGCCAGCAGTCGGGGACTTCCAGATACGCAGTATTTT.